This TCR beta chain was sequenced in a study of blood T cell repertoires in COVID-19. For the study at large: Acute-phase and convalescent COVID-19 samples originated in the United States, Italy and Spain. PBMCs, B-cell-depleted T cells, or T cells were the source of the cDNA or gDNA that made up the material.

Repertoires were generated with immunoSEQ multiplex PCR, while TCRdb's copy carries only in-frame clones and drops some. The sample includes about 230,000 clones, 75% to 90% of them seen just once. With 4 bases removed from V and 3 bases from J, the gap between germline ends came to 19 bases. The V gene's germline CDR1 is MNHNY and CDR2 SVGAGI (reference sequence). This CDR3 region has 16 residues. Patients from Seattle were sampled longitudinally, starting during active infection. This receptor was obtained from a man younger than 45 with COVID-19, enrolled during active disease. The sample consisted of peripheral blood. The chain couples TRBV6-6 to TRBJ2-7; TRBD1 might be the D (5 bases). Written as DNA, the CDR3 is TGTGCCAGCAGTTCGCAGACAGCGCCCTTAAACTACGAGCAGTACTTC. Its protein is CASSSQTAPLNYEQYF.